Listed here are 4 T cell receptor beta chains from one sample, sequenced in a study of blood T cell repertoires in COVID-19. The protocol was immunoSEQ multiplex PCR, while the TCRdb copy is restricted to in-frame clones and leaves out a portion. The table has approximately 230,000 clones, approximately 80% seen once; the top ten hold around 3.6%. Sequencing was carried out using peripheral blood. These receptors were taken from a woman between 35 and 50 years old with active or convalescent COVID-19.

The sample holds one count of this clone. The genes are TRBV4-2 and TRBJ2-3; TRBD2 agrees at 11 bases. CDR3 length: 14 residues. After removal of 4 bases from V and 4 bases from J, the junction contained 1 base not matched to a gene. The V gene's germline CDR1 is LGHNA and CDR2 YNFKEQ. The CDR3 DNA reads TGTGCCAGCAGCCGGGGACTAGCGGCAGATACGCAGTATTTT. Translation: CASSRGLAADTQYF.

The rearrangement links TRBV19 to TRBJ2-5; TRBD2 agrees at 7 bases. The V gene's germline CDR1 is LNHDA and CDR2 SQIVND (reference sequence). CDR3 length: 16 residues. V lost 0 bases and J lost 2; bases outside the gene matches: 6. The CDR3 loop is CASSIEGWRGQETQYF. As DNA, the CDR3 is TGTGCCAGTAGTATAGAGGGGTGGCGGGGGCAAGAGACCCAGTACTTC.

The chain links TRBV2 to TRBJ1-3; 9 positions agree with TRBD1. The V and J ends lost 0 bases and 4 bases, in that order; junction bases with no gene match: 7. CDR1 and CDR2 (germline): SNHLY, FYNNEI. The CDR3 extends over 17 amino acids. CDR3 sequence (DNA): TGTGCCAGCAGTGAAGCGCCTGGGACAGGGTACGGAAACACCATATATTTT. As protein: CASSEAPGTGYGNTIYF.

This clone appeared a single time. V is TRBV7-9 and J is TRBJ1-2; D is possibly TRBD1 (6 bases). CDR3 length: 15 residues. Germline assignment: CDR1 SEHNR and CDR2 FQNEAQ (reference sequence). With 2 bases removed from V and 3 bases from J, the gap between germline ends came to 13 bases. The CDR3 DNA follows: TGTGCCAGCAGCTTACGAGGACAGTTTGACTATGGCTACACCTTC. It codes for CASSLRGQFDYGYTF.